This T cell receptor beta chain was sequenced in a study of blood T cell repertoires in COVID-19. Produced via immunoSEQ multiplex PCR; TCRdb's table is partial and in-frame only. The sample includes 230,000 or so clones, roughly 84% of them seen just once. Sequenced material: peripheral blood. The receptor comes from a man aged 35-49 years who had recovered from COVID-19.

As DNA, the CDR3 is TGCGCCAGCAGCTTGGGACAGGGGGTAACAGATACGCAGTATTTT. Translation: CASSLGQGVTDTQYF. This chain links TRBV5-1 with TRBJ2-3; 9 bases line up with TRBD1. Germline CDR1 is SGHRS and CDR2 is YFSETQ. The CDR3 spans 15 residues. The J segment lost 3 bases and the V segment lost 0 bases, leaving 2 bases of the junction unmatched.